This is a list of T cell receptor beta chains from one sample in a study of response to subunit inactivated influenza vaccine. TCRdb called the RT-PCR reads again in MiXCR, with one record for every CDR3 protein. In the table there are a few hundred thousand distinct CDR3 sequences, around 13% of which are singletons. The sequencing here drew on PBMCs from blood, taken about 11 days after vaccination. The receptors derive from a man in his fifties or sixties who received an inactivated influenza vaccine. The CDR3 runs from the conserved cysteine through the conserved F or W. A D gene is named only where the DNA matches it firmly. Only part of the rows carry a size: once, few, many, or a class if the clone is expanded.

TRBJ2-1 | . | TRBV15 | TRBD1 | TGTGCCACCAGCGAAGGACAGGGGACATACAATGAGCAGTTCTTC | CATSEGQGTYNEQFF
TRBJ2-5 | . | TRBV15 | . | TGTGCCACCAGCAGAGATGGCAGTGCAGGGGAGACCCAGTACTTC | CATSRDGSAGETQYF
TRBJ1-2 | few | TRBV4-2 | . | TGTGCCAGCAGCCAAGGAGTAAGAGACAGCTATGGCTACACCTTC | CASSQGVRDSYGYTF
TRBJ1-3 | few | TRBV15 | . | TGTGCCACCAGTAGAGACAGAAACTCTGGAAACACCATATATTTT | CATSRDRNSGNTIYF
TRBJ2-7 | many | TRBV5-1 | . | TGCGCCAGCAGCTTGGCCATGAGAGTCGGGGACGAGCAGTACTTC | CASSLAMRVGDEQYF
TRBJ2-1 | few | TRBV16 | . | TGTGCCAGCAGCCAATCGAGGAATGAGCAGTTCTTC | CASSQSRNEQFF
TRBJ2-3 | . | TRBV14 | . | TGTGCCAGCAGCCAGGGTATTGCTACGCAGTATTTT | CASSQGIATQYF
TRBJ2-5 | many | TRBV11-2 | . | TGTGCCAGCAGCTCCGGCGTTCAGACCCAGTACTTC | CASSSGVQTQYF
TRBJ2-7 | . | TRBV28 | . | TGTGCCAGCAGGAAAAAGGGCTACGAGCAGTACTTC | CASRKKGYEQYF
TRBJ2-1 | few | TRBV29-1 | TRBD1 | TGCAGCGTTGCGGGACAGGGCACCTGGGATGAGCAGTTCTTC | CSVAGQGTWDEQFF
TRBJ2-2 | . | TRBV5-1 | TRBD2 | TGCGCCAGCAGCTTCTATGCCGGGACTAGCGGGACTCCGAACACCGGGGAGCTGTTTTTT | CASSFYAGTSGTPNTGELFF
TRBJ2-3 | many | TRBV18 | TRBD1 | TGTGCCAGCTCACCGGACAGGCAGAGAGGGCAGTATTTT | CASSPDRQRGQYF
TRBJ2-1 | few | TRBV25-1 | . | TGTGCCAGCAGTGAATCGAGGGGGGGGCTCTACAATGAGCAGTTCTTC | CASSESRGGLYNEQFF
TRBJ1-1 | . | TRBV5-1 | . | TGCGCCAGCAGCTTCAGGGGATCGGGGACTGAAGCTTTCTTT | CASSFRGSGTEAFF
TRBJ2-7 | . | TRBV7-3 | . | TGTGCCAGCAGCCCCTACAGGGGGAGGGACGAGCAGTACTTC | CASSPYRGRDEQYF
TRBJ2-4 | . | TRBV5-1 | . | TGCGCCAGCAGGGATGACTTCAGGGTCGGAGCCAAAAACATTCAGTACTTC | CASRDDFRVGAKNIQYF
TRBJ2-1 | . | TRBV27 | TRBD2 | TGTGCCAGCAGTGGTCTCCCGGGAGGGCCAAGGAATGAGCAGTTCTTC | CASSGLPGGPRNEQFF
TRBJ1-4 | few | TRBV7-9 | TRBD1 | TGTGCCAGCAGCGTCCGACAGGGGAATGAAAAACTGTTTTTT | CASSVRQGNEKLFF
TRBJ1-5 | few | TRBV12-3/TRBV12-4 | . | TGTGCCAGCAGTTTAGGAGGGAGTAGCAATCAGCCCCAGCATTTT | CASSLGGSSNQPQHF
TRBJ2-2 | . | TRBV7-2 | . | TGTGCCAGCAGCTTTGATTCGGGTCCCGGGGAGCTGTTTTTT | CASSFDSGPGELFF
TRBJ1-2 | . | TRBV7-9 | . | TGTGCCAGCAGACCCCCATCGGACAGCCGGGACTATGGCTACACCTTC | CASRPPSDSRDYGYTF
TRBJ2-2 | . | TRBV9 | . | TGTGCCAGCAGCGTAGGGATCGGCGGTAGCGGGAACACCGGGGAGCTGTTTTTT | CASSVGIGGSGNTGELFF
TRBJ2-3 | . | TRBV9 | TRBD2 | TGTGCCAGCAGCGTAGCAAGACTAGCGGGGGCCGGAGATACGCAGTATTTT | CASSVARLAGAGDTQYF
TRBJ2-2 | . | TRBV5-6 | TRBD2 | TGTGCCAGCAGCTCCAATGGGGGGGGACCCGGGGAGCTGTTTTTT | CASSSNGGGPGELFF
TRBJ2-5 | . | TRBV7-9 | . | TGTGCCAGCAGCACATACAGGGATCGGGGAGAGACCCAGTACTTC | CASSTYRDRGETQYF
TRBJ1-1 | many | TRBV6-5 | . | TGTGCCAGCAGTTACTCGTCAGGGGTTAGCACTGAAGCTTTCTTT | CASSYSSGVSTEAFF
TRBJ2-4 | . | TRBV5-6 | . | TGTGCCAGCAGCTTGCGTCAAACCAAAAACATTCAGTACTTC | CASSLRQTKNIQYF
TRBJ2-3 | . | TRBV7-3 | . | TGTGCCAGCAGCCACGTCCCTCGAAGCGACACAGATACGCAGTATTTT | CASSHVPRSDTDTQYF
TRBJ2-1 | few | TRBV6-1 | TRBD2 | TGTGCCAGCAGAGGTTTAGCGGGGGATTCCTACAATGAGCAGTTCTTC | CASRGLAGDSYNEQFF